Each of the 9 T cell receptor beta chains below was sequenced from the same sample in a study of cytomegalovirus exposure and HLA in healthy donors. PCR was performed using 60 Vbeta and 13 Jbeta primers. The data were produced by immunoSEQ multiplex PCR, yet TCRdb's version contains in-frame clones alone and is incomplete. The sample shows more than 60,000 clones, over 75% of them seen only once. Input material: PBMCs. These receptors were collected from a woman aged 25 to 45 in good health and CMV-seronegative.

V is TRBV30 and J is TRBJ1-5; no firm D call. The V gene lost 4 bases and the J gene lost 0 bases, with 10 bases spanning the gap. Germline V lookup: CDR1 GTSNPN, CDR2 SVGIG (reference sequence). This CDR3 has 14 residues. The CDR3 DNA reads as TGTGCCTGGACGAGCTCCCTTAGCAATCAGCCCCAGCATTTT. Its protein product is CAWTSSLSNQPQHF. Full variable domain (remainder filled in from reference TRBV30 and TRBJ1-5): SQTIHQWPATLVQPVGSPLSLECTVEGTSNPNLYWYRQAAGRGLQLLFYSVGIGQISSEVPQNLSASRPQDRQFILSSKKLLLSDSGFYLCAWTSSLSNQPQHFGDGTRLSIL.

Only a few counts were recorded for this clone. The gene calls are TRBV7-9 and TRBJ1-3, with unresolved D. V was cut by 3 bases and J by 3 bases, with 6 bases left in between. CDR1 and CDR2 (germline): SEHNR, FQNEAQ (reference sequence). This CDR3 contains 13 residues. CDR3 region: CASSFLYGNTIYF. CDR3 coding DNA: TGTGCCAGCAGCTTTCTGTATGGAAACACCATATATTTT.

This chain uses TRBV11-2 with TRBJ1-1; maybe TRBD1 (5 bases). CDR3 length equals 15 residues. Germline V gene lookup returns CDR1 SGHAT and CDR2 FQNNGV. V lost 2 bases and J 1 base, leaving 11 bases between the germline ends. The CDR3 DNA reads as TGTGCCAGCAGCTTAACGGGGGACGAGAACACTGAAGCTTTCTTT. Translating gives CASSLTGDENTEAFF.

The chain employs TRBV11-2 and TRBJ1-1, with unresolved D. V lost 5 bases to trimming and J lost 6 bases, with 19 bases between them. The CDR3 runs to 15 residues. Germline values: CDR1 SGHAT, CDR2 FQNNGV. The CDR3: CASSPRITLWAEAFF. The CDR3 bases are TGTGCCAGCAGCCCTAGGATAACACTCTGGGCTGAAGCTTTCTTT.

The rearrangement links TRBV4-1 to TRBJ2-3; 9 positions agree with TRBD2. V lost 1 base and J lost 5; bases outside the gene matches: 10. This CDR3 comprises 17 residues. Germline CDR1 and CDR2: MGHRA and YSYEKL. The CDR3 DNA reads as TGCGCCAGCAGCCAAGGAGGAGCGGGGGGCCGGGGAGATACGCAGTATTTT. It encodes CASSQGGAGGRGDTQYF.

The chain is built from TRBV5-1 and TRBJ1-3; D is undetermined. In germline, CDR1 is SGHRS, CDR2 YFSETQ. V lost 1 base and J lost 1, with 6 bases in between. The CDR3 has 14 residues. The CDR3 sequence: CASSLQESGNTIYF. CDR3 DNA sequence: TGCGCCAGCAGCTTGCAAGAGTCTGGAAACACCATATATTTT. The variable domain in full, with the rest retrieved from reference TRBV5-1 and TRBJ1-3, is KAGVTQTPRYLIKTRGQQVTLSCSPISGHRSVSWYQQTPGQGLQFLFEYFSETQRNKGNFPGRFSGRQFSNSRSEMNVSTLELGDSALYLCASSLQESGNTIYFGEGSWLTVV.

The V and J genes are TRBV6-5 and TRBJ1-2; maybe TRBD1 (6 bases). Germline lookup yields CDR1 MNHEY and CDR2 SVGAGI. V lost 7 bases and J 4 bases, leaving 16 bases between the germline ends. The CDR3 has 14 residues. Here the CDR3 reads CASNRLTGSYGYTF. In DNA form, the CDR3 reads TGTGCCAGCAACAGACTTACAGGGTCCTATGGCTACACCTTC.

The rearrangement joins TRBV4-1 to TRBJ2-3; 7 positions agree with TRBD2. V shed 1 base and J 2 bases; nucleotides not matched to a gene: 3. The CDR3 spans 15 residues. Germline V gives CDR1 MGHRA, CDR2 YSYEKL. This CDR3 is CASSQAGGFTDTQYF. The CDR3 region has the DNA TGCGCCAGCAGCCAAGCCGGGGGGTTCACAGATACGCAGTATTTT.

The chain recombines TRBV13 with TRBJ2-7, with 7 bases identical to TRBD1. The CDR3 is 14 residues long. J was trimmed by 9 bases and V by 0 bases; bases with no gene match: 8. From germline, CDR1 is PRHDT and CDR2 FYEKMQ (reference sequence). The CDR3 loop is CASSLGDRVNGQYF. Written as DNA, the CDR3 is TGTGCCAGCAGCTTAGGAGACAGGGTAAACGGGCAGTACTTC.